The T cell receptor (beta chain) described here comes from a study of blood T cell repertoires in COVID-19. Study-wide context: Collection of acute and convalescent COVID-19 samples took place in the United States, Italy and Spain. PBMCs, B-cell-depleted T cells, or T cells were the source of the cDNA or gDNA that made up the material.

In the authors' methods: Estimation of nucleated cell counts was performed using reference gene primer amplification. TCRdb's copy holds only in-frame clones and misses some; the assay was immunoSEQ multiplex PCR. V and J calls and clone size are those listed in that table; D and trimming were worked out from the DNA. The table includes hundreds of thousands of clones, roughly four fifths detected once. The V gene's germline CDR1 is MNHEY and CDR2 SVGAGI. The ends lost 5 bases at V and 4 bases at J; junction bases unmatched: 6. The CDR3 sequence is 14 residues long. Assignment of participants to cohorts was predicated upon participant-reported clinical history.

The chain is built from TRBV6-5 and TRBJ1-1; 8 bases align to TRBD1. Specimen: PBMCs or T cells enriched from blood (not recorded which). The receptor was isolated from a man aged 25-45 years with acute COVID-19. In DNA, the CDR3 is TGTGCCAGCAGTCCGCAGGGGGCGAGCACTGAAGCTTTCTTT. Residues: CASSPQGASTEAFF.